Below, 19 T cell receptor beta chains from the same sample are listed, as sequenced in a study of regulatory T cells in long-lasting Graves disease. Library construction for TCR beta used iRepertoire HTBI primers and Arm-PCR of CDR3 regions. TCRdb passed the multiplex PCR reads through MiXCR, listing each CDR3 protein once. The sample has under 450,000 distinct CDR3 sequences, around 15% seen once. Time point reported: newly diagnosed GD, antithyroid drugs for less than 3 months. The TCR library used RNA extracted from PBMCs. These data are also associated with another study on T cells in Graves' hyperthyroidism and ophthalmopathy.

Sequencing was performed on peripheral blood mononuclear cells (PBMCs), taken at new diagnosis, from a patient treated with antithyroid drugs. These TCRs come from a woman between 18 and 29 years old with Graves disease.

The chain has TRBV20-1 and TRBJ2-2; 10 bases are a match to TRBD1. Per the germline V gene, CDR1 is DFQATT and CDR2 is SNEGSKA (reference sequence). This CDR3 has 15 amino acids. V trimming: 3 bases; J trimming: 6 bases; junction bases outside the gene matches: 7. CDR3 region: CSASPGTGAAGELFF. CDR3 nucleotide sequence: TGCAGTGCTAGTCCCGGGACAGGGGCGGCCGGGGAGCTGTTTTTT.

This clonotype was detected many times. The genes are TRBV20-1 and TRBJ2-5, with TRBD2 matching 8 bases. The V segment lost 6 bases and the J segment 5 bases; nucleotides outside the gene matches: 11. Germline V gene sequence: CDR1 DFQATT, CDR2 SNEGSKA (reference sequence). The CDR3 loop spans 14 amino acids. CDR3 amino acids: CSAQKAGVGETQYF. CDR3 nucleotides: TGCAGTGCCCAAAAAGCGGGAGTGGGGGAGACCCAGTACTTC.

This clonotype was seen at least ten times. CDR3 bases: TGTGCCAGCAGTTTAGGCCAGCGGGGGGGGCGCGAGACCCAGTACTTC. This gives the protein CASSLGQRGGRETQYF. The chain is built from TRBV12-3 or TRBV12-4 and TRBJ2-5, with 10 positions matching TRBD2. This CDR3 contains 16 residues. The V segment lost 1 base and the J segment 5 bases; nucleotides outside the gene matches: 7.

This clonotype was seen a single time. The V and J genes are TRBV7-2 and TRBJ2-2; 8 bases are shared with TRBD1. V shed 6 bases and J 7 bases; nucleotides not matched to a gene: 10. Germline CDR1 reads SGHTA; CDR2 reads FQGNSA. The CDR3 is 15 amino acids. DNA for the CDR3: TGTGCCAGCAGTTTGTCCGGGACAGGACTCGGGGAGCTGTTTTTT. Residues: CASSLSGTGLGELFF.

This clonotype was seen many times. The chain employs TRBV20-1 and TRBJ2-1, with unresolved D. The V end was cut by 5 bases, the J end by 9 bases, with 17 bases between. Germline loops: CDR1 DFQATT, CDR2 SNEGSKA (reference sequence). The CDR3 is made up of 13 amino acids. CDR3 nucleotide sequence: TGCAGTGCTCAGTCGACCACACCAATTGAGCAGTTCTTC. This gives the protein CSAQSTTPIEQFF.

Remarks on this clonotype: A read error may account for a junction end that differs from germline. The chain joins TRBV29-1 to TRBJ1-4; TRBD1 matches 7 bases. Germline V gives CDR1 SQVTM, CDR2 ANQGSEA. The CDR3 extends over 11 amino acids. The CDR3 DNA reads TGCAGCGTTGAAGATTCGCCGGGACAGCTGTTT. Translating it yields CSVEDSPGQLF.

The gene calls are TRBV19 and TRBJ2-1, with D hard to call. Germline CDR1 and CDR2: LNHDA and SQIVND (reference sequence). The V end lost 6 bases, the J end lost 8 bases, and 8 bases lay between the germline ends. The CDR3 covers 11 residues. CDR3 nucleotides: TGTGCCAGTAGGCTCGCGTATGAGCAGTTCTTC. It yields the protein CASRLAYEQFF.

This clonotype was recorded at least ten times. This rearrangement joins TRBV13 to TRBJ2-7; 9 nucleotides match TRBD2. After removal of 5 bases from V and 7 bases from J, the junction contained 15 bases not matched to a gene. Germline-derived CDR1 and CDR2 are PRHDT and FYEKMQ (reference sequence). The CDR3 sequence is 16 residues long. CDR3 in DNA: TGTGCCAGCAGCACTTTAGCGGGAGCCACACCGGGGGAGCAGTACTTC. This codes for CASSTLAGATPGEQYF.

The rearrangement uses TRBV15 and TRBJ2-1, with D unclear. The germline CDR1 and CDR2 sequences are LNHNV and YYDKDF (reference sequence). This CDR3 is 13 amino acids long. V was shortened by 6 bases and J by 9 bases, with 15 bases between the two germline ends. CDR3 in amino acids: CATRPTAVGEQFF. The CDR3 DNA follows: TGTGCCACCAGACCCACAGCCGTTGGTGAGCAGTTCTTC.

V and J are TRBV20-1 and TRBJ2-3, with 8 bases lining up with TRBD2. Germline V gives CDR1 DFQATT, CDR2 SNEGSKA (reference sequence). CDR3 length equals 14 residues. The V segment lost 0 bases and the J segment 5 bases; nucleotides outside the gene matches: 4. The CDR3 spells CSARDLLAGDTQYF. CDR3 bases: TGCAGTGCTAGAGATTTGCTAGCGGGAGATACGCAGTATTTT.

In this sample, this clonotype turned up a few times. The rearrangement joins TRBV27 to TRBJ2-7; 8 bases line up with TRBD2. Germline assignment: CDR1 MNHEY and CDR2 SMNVEV (reference sequence). This CDR3 has 14 residues. Trimming cost V 3 bases and J 4 bases; bases outside gene matches: 5. The CDR3 nucleotides are TGTGCCAGCAGTTTCACGGGAGGGGAGTACGAGCAGTACTTC. This encodes CASSFTGGEYEQYF.

This clonotype was counted once. This chain uses TRBV5-5 with TRBJ1-2; D possibly corresponds to TRBD1 (6 bases). With 6 bases removed from V and 2 bases from J, the gap between germline ends came to 17 bases. Germline CDR1 is SGHKS and CDR2 is YYEKEE (reference sequence). The CDR3 has 15 residues. The CDR3 here is CASKQEGGPNYGYTF. CDR3 nucleotides: TGTGCCAGCAAGCAAGAGGGGGGCCCCAACTATGGCTACACCTTC.

This clonotype is a singleton in its sample. The chain employs TRBV9 and TRBJ2-5; TRBD2 matches 13 bases. Germline-derived CDR1 and CDR2 are SGDLS and YYNGEE. The CDR3 consists of 18 residues. Unmatched junction bases numbered 12, after V lost 3 bases and J lost 4 bases. CDR3 nucleotides: TGTGCCAGCAGCGCCTACTTACTAGCGGGGGGGCGGGGAGAGACCCAGTACTTC. This encodes CASSAYLLAGGRGETQYF.

This clonotype was observed at least ten times. This chain joins TRBV5-1 and TRBJ1-2; D remains ambiguous. Trimming shortened V by 0 bases and J by 7 bases, and 10 bases separated the two germline ends. The CDR3 covers 13 residues. The germline V gene has CDR1 SGHRS and CDR2 YFSETQ. CDR3 in amino acids: CASSLETVSGYTF. The DNA of the CDR3 is TGCGCCAGCAGCTTGGAGACCGTGTCTGGCTACACCTTC.

This clonotype was observed at least ten times. The chain joins TRBV6-1 to TRBJ2-3; D gene uncertain. Germline V gene data show CDR1 as MNHNS and CDR2 as SASEGT. V was clipped by 6 bases and J by 7 bases, with 11 bases between them. CDR3 length: 12 amino acids. The CDR3 sequence is CASSPNGNTQYF. CDR3 nucleotide sequence: TGTGCCAGCAGCCCCAACGGAAATACGCAGTATTTT.

At least ten counts were recorded for this clonotype. The chain links TRBV28 to TRBJ2-3; tentative D call: TRBD1 (6 bases). The CDR3 is 13 residues long. The ends were cut back, 5 bases at V and 4 bases at J, with 10 bases in the middle. The germline V gene encodes CDR1 MDHEN and CDR2 SYDVKM. The CDR3 sequence: CASSLTGSDTQYF. CDR3 in DNA: TGTGCCAGCAGTCTTACAGGGTCAGATACGCAGTATTTT.

In its sample, this clonotype was seen many times. V gene TRBV30 combines with J gene TRBJ1-5, with a weak D call TRBD1 (5 bases). Germline CDR1 GTSNPN, CDR2 SVGIG (reference sequence). V gave up 2 bases and J gave up 5 bases, with 10 bases separating them. The length of the CDR3 is 13 residues. The CDR3 DNA sequence: TGTGCCTGGAGTCATCGGGACGATCAGCCCCAGCATTTT. The encoded protein is CAWSHRDDQPQHF.

This clonotype has at least ten counts. V usage is TRBV2 and J usage is TRBJ2-3; D is possibly TRBD1 or TRBD2 (5 bases each). Germline CDR1 reads SNHLY; CDR2 reads FYNNEI. Trimming removed 4 bases at V and 2 bases at J, with 16 bases between. The length of the CDR3 is 16 residues. The CDR3 bases are TGTGCCAGCAGTGTTGTACGGGGCCTCCCCACAGATACGCAGTATTTT. It yields the protein CASSVVRGLPTDTQYF.

This clonotype was seen more than once but under ten times. The chain couples TRBV9 to TRBJ2-2, with no clear D. This CDR3 comprises 14 residues. Trimming removed 0 bases from V and 1 base from J, with 4 bases in between. Per the germline V gene, CDR1 is SGDLS and CDR2 is YYNGEE. CDR3 nucleotides: TGTGCCAGCAGCGTAGCCCTGAACACCGGGGAGCTGTTTTTT. It translates to CASSVALNTGELFF.